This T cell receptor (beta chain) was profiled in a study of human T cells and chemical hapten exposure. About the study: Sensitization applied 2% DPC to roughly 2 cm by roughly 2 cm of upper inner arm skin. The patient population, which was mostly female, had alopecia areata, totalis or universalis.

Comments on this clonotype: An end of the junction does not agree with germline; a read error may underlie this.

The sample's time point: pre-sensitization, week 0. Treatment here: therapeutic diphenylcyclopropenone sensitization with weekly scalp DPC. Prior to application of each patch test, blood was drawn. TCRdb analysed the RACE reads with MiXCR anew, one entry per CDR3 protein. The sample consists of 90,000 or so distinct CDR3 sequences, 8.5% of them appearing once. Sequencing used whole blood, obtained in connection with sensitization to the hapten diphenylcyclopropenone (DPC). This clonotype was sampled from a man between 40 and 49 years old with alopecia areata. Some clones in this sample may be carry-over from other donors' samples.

CDR3 loop: CASSQRAGARGLVF. The CDR3 DNA follows: TGTGCCAGCAGCCAAAGGGCAGGGGCACGGGGGCTGGTTTTT. The V and J genes are TRBV6-2 or TRBV6-3 and TRBJ1-5, with D possibly being TRBD1 (6 bases). CDR1 and CDR2 from the germline V gene are MNHEY and SVGEGT. This CDR3 contains 14 residues.